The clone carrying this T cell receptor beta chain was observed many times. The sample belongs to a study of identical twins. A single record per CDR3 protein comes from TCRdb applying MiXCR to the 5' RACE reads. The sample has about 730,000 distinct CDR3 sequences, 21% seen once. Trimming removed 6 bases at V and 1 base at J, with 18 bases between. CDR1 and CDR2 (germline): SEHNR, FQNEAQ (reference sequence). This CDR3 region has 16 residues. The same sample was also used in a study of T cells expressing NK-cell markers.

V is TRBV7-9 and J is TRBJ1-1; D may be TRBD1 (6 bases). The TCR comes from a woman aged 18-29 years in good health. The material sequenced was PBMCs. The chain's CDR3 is CASRPWGGSPNTEAFF. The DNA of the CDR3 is TGTGCCAGCAGACCTTGGGGGGGCTCGCCGAACACTGAAGCTTTCTTT.